These 18 T cell receptor beta chains were all obtained from the same sample, sequenced in a study of human T cells and chemical hapten exposure. The time point: patch test 3, about 24 weeks after DPC sensitization. Treatment noted: therapeutic diphenylcyclopropenone sensitization with weekly scalp DPC. In TCRdb, the RACE reads were re-called with MiXCR into one record per CDR3 protein. The sample lists some 110,000 distinct CDR3 sequences, around 34% occurring once. Material: whole blood, obtained in connection with sensitization to the hapten diphenylcyclopropenone (DPC). These receptors were collected from a man aged 35 to 55 with alopecia areata. Some clones in this sample may be carry-over from other donors' samples.

This clonotype was picked up a small number of times. The chain carries TRBV7-3 and TRBJ2-7; D ambiguous. Germline V gene sequence: CDR1 SGHTA, CDR2 FQGTGA. This CDR3 comprises 11 residues. Trimming removed 5 bases from V and 6 bases from J, with 8 bases in between. The CDR3 loop is CASSIYAEQYV. The CDR3, as DNA: TGTGCCAGCAGCATATACGCCGAGCAGTACGTC.

V usage is TRBV6-6 and J usage is TRBJ2-6; D ambiguous. The CDR3 spans 18 residues. V dropped 5 bases and J dropped 0 bases, with 17 bases sitting between them. The germline V gene has CDR1 MNHNY and CDR2 SVGAGI (reference sequence). CDR3 DNA sequence: TGTGCCAGCAGTACACAGCCGGTGGAACACTCTGGGGCCAACGTCCTGACTTTC. This sequence encodes CASSTQPVEHSGANVLTF.

CDR3 residues: CAITPGSTDTQYF. DNA for the CDR3: TGTGCCATCACCCCCGGATCAACAGATACGCAGTATTTT. The chain combines TRBV10-3 with TRBJ2-3; D gene unclear. Germline V gives CDR1 ENHRY, CDR2 SYGVKD. The CDR3 has 13 amino acids. Trimming stripped 7 bases from V and 3 bases from J, with 11 bases between.

V usage is TRBV18 and J usage is TRBJ1-4; TRBD1 matches at 9 bases. This CDR3 has 15 residues. Trimming took 0 bases from V and 7 from J; bases not matched to a gene: 3. Germline V gives CDR1 KGHSH, CDR2 LQKENI. This chain's CDR3 is CASSPPGQGGEKLFF. The CDR3 region has the DNA TGTGCCAGCTCACCACCGGGACAGGGAGGTGAAAAACTGTTTTTT.

The genes are TRBV11-3 and TRBJ2-3, with no clear D. Germline V gives CDR1 SGHNT, CDR2 YENEEA. This CDR3 spans 14 amino acids. The V and J ends lost 4 bases and 0 bases respectively, with 8 bases between them. The CDR3 DNA is TGTGCCAGCAGCTACTATTCTAGCACAGATACGCAGTATTTT. Translation: CASSYYSSTDTQYF.

This clonotype was detected a few times. The chain links TRBV7-2 to TRBJ2-2; D ambiguous. Trimming took 1 base from V and 3 from J, leaving 6 bases between them. Germline CDR1 SGHTA, CDR2 FQGNSA. CDR3 size: 14 residues. The CDR3 is CASSLVRDTGELFF. CDR3 DNA: TGTGCCAGCAGCTTAGTACGGGACACCGGGGAGCTGTTTTTT.

The genes are TRBV7-2 and TRBJ2-3; no clear D. Germline V lookup: CDR1 SGHTA, CDR2 FQGNSA. V shed 5 bases and J shed 0 bases, with 9 bases lying between them. The CDR3 is made up of 14 amino acids. The chain's CDR3 is CASSRQASTDTQYF. In DNA form, the CDR3 reads TGTGCCAGCAGCCGGCAGGCAAGCACAGATACGCAGTATTTT. The whole variable domain, filled in from reference TRBV7-2 and TRBJ2-3, reads GAGVSQSPSNKVTEKGKDVELRCDPISGHTALYWYRQSLGQGLEFLIYFQGNSAPDKSGLPSDRFSAERTGGSVSTLTIQRTQQEDSAVYLCASSRQASTDTQYFGPGTRLTVL.

For the CDR3, the DNA is TGTGCCAGCAGGTATATGGCAGGCACAGATACGCAGTATTTT. The encoded protein is CASRYMAGTDTQYF. This sequence joins TRBV27 and TRBJ2-3; D is unresolved. Trimming took off 6 bases at V and 1 base at J, with 11 bases between the two ends. CDR1 is MNHEY and CDR2 is SMNVEV in the germline V gene (reference sequence). This CDR3 spans 14 amino acids.

This chain joins TRBV28 and TRBJ2-7; D might be TRBD2 (5 bases). Germline V lookup: CDR1 MDHEN, CDR2 SYDVKM. The CDR3 has 14 residues. V was clipped by 3 bases and J by 0 bases, with 9 bases between them. The CDR3 loop is CASSFLGSSYEQYF. In nucleotides, the CDR3 is TGTGCCAGCAGTTTTCTTGGGAGCTCCTACGAGCAGTACTTC.

This clonotype was observed a handful of times. V usage is TRBV9 and J usage is TRBJ2-5, with D unclear. The CDR3 is 13 amino acids. Germline lookup yields CDR1 SGDLS and CDR2 YYNGEE. Trimming left V 4 bases short and J 2 bases short, with 9 bases between. The CDR3 reads CASSLGYQETQYF. The CDR3 bases are TGTGCCAGCAGCCTCGGATATCAAGAGACCCAGTACTTC.

The chain employs TRBV10-3 and TRBJ2-1; 7 bases agree with TRBD2. In germline, CDR1 is ENHRY, CDR2 SYGVKD. V shed 3 bases and J 6 bases; nucleotides not matched to a gene: 11. This CDR3 is built from 16 residues. This CDR3 reads CAISDRSSGPSNEQFF. DNA for the CDR3: TGTGCCATCAGTGACCGGAGTAGCGGGCCTTCCAATGAGCAGTTCTTC.

This sequence joins TRBV29-1 and TRBJ2-2, with 10 bases fitting TRBD2. This CDR3 contains 23 residues. V lost 5 bases to trimming and J lost 3 bases; unmatched junction nucleotides: 30. Germline CDR1 reads SQVTM; CDR2 reads ANQGSEA. In nucleotides, the CDR3 is TGCAGCGTTCGATCCCGATATTCGATTACCGGGACTAGCGTTTTTCCATACACCGGGGAGCTGTTTTTT. Translating it yields CSVRSRYSITGTSVFPYTGELFF.

This clonotype was detected ten times or more. The chain uses TRBV10-3 and TRBJ2-3; TRBD1 agrees at 7 bases. Germline V gene lookup returns CDR1 ENHRY and CDR2 SYGVKD. CDR3 size: 14 residues. Trimming removed 7 bases from V and 3 bases from J; junction bases left unmatched: 7. As DNA, the CDR3 is TGTGCCATCAAACTACAGGGGAAAACAGATACGCAGTATTTT. This gives the protein CAIKLQGKTDTQYF.

This clonotype was seen only a few times. V and J are TRBV29-1 and TRBJ2-1; no definite D call. The V gene lost 8 bases and the J gene lost 5 bases, with 16 bases spanning the gap. CDR3 length: 13 amino acids. Per the germline V gene, CDR1 is SQVTM and CDR2 is ANQGSEA. DNA of the CDR3: TGCAGCCTCAGGAGTACTATAAACAATGAGCAGTTCTTC. Amino acid sequence: CSLRSTINNEQFF.

This clonotype was counted a few times. V is TRBV5-4 and J is TRBJ2-1; D not resolved. Germline V lookup: CDR1 SGHNT, CDR2 YYREEE (reference sequence). V lost 5 bases, J lost 8 bases, and 17 bases lay in between. The CDR3 runs 14 residues. CDR3 sequence: CASRPFQLGDEQFF. CDR3 in DNA: TGTGCCAGCAGGCCTTTCCAGCTGGGCGATGAGCAGTTCTTC.

The rearrangement joins TRBV6-4 to TRBJ1-1; no firm D call. The ends were cut back, 6 bases at V and 1 base at J, with 9 bases in the middle. This CDR3 has 13 amino acids. Germline-derived CDR1 and CDR2 are MRHNA and SNTAGT. CDR3 coding DNA: TGTGCCAGCAGAAACCCAAAGAACACTGAAGCTTTCTTT. Its protein product is CASRNPKNTEAFF.

This clonotype was found a few times. J is TRBJ1-3 and V is TRBV6-6; TRBD1 matches at 7 bases. J lost 4 bases, V lost 3 bases, and 6 bases had no gene match. CDR1 is MNHNY, CDR2 SVGAGI, per germline (reference sequence). This CDR3 is built from 15 residues. CDR3 loop: CASSYSWTGGNTIYF. The DNA for the CDR3 is TGTGCCAGCAGTTATTCTTGGACAGGAGGAAACACCATATATTTT.

J is TRBJ2-3 and V is TRBV7-2; D gene ambiguous. This CDR3 is built from 12 residues. Germline V gene sequence: CDR1 SGHTA, CDR2 FQGNSA. V shed 8 bases and J shed 0 bases, with 6 bases lying between them. The chain's CDR3 is CASEASTDTQYF. CDR3 sequence (DNA): TGTGCCAGCGAGGCCAGCACAGATACGCAGTATTTT.